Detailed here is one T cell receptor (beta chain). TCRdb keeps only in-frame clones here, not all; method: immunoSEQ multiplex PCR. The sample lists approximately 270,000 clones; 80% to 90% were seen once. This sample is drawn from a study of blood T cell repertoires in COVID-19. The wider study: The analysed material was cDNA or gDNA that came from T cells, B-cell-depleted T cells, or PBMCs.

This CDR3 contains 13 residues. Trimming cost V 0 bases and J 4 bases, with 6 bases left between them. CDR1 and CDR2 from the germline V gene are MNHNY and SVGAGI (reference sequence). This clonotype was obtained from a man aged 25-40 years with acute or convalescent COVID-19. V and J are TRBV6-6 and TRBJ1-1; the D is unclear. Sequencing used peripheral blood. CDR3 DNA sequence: TGTGCCAGCAGTTACTCTTCTCGCACTGAAGCTTTCTTT. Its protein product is CASSYSSRTEAFF.